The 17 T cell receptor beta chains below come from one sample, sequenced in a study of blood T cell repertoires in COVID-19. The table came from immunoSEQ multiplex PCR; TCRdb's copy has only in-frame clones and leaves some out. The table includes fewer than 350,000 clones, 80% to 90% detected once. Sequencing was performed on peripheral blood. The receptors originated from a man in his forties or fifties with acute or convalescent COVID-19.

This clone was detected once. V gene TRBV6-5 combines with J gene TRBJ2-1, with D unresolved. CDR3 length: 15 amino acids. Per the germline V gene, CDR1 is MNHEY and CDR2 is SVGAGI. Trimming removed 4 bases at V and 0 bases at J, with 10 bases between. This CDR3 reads CASSFLRSSYNEQFF. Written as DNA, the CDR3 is TGTGCCAGCAGTTTCCTAAGAAGCTCCTACAATGAGCAGTTCTTC.

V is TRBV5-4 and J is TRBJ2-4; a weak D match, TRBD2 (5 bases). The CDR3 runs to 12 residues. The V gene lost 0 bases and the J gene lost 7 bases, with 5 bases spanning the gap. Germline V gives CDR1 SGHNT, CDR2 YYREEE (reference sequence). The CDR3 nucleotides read TGTGCCAGCAGCTTGGCGGGGAACATTCAGTACTTC. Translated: CASSLAGNIQYF.

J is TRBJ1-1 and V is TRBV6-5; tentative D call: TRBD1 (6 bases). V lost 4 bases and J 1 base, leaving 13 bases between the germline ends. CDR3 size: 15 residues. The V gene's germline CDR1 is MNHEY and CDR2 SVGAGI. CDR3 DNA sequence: TGTGCCAGCAGTTTGACGGACAGAGGGAACACTGAAGCTTTCTTT. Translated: CASSLTDRGNTEAFF.

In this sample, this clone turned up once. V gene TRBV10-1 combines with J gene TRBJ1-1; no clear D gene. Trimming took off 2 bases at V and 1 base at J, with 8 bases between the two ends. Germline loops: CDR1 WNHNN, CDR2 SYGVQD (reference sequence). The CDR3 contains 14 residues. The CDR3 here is CASSEEGGNTEAFF. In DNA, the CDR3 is TGCGCCAGCAGTGAGGAAGGAGGGAACACTGAAGCTTTCTTT.

Written as DNA, the CDR3 is TGTGCCAGCAGCCAAGAGAGTGCACGGGGGGGGCCCCAGCATTTT. It specifies CASSQESARGGPQHF. The chain employs TRBV4-2 and TRBJ1-5, with a possible D match to TRBD1 (5 bases). CDR1 LGHNA and CDR2 YNFKEQ come from the germline V gene. V lost 0 bases, J lost 9 bases, and 15 bases lay in between. CDR3 length equals 15 residues.

DNA of the CDR3: TGCGCCAGCAGCCAAGTCACCGGGATCGAGGACGAGCAGTACTTC. This sequence encodes CASSQVTGIEDEQYF. This chain joins TRBV4-1 and TRBJ2-7, with a tentative D call TRBD2 (5 bases). Trimming stripped 1 base from V and 5 bases from J, with 15 bases between. The germline V gene has CDR1 MGHRA and CDR2 YSYEKL. This CDR3 is 15 amino acids long.

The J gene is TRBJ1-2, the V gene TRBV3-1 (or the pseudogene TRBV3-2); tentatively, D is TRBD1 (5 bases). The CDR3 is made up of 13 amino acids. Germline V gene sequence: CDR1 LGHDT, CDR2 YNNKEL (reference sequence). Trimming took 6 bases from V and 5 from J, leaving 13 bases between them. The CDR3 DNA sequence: TGTGCCAGCAGTCGGGACTCATCTTATGGCTACACCTTC. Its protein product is CASSRDSSYGYTF.

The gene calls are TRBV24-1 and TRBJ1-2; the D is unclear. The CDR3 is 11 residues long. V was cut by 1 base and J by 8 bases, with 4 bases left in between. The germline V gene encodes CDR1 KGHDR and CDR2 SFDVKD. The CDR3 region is CATSDFLGYTF. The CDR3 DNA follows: TGTGCCACCAGTGATTTCTTGGGCTACACCTTC.

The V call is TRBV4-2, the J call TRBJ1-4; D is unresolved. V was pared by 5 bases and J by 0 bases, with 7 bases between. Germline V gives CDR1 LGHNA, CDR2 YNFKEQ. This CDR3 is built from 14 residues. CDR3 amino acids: CASSKGATNEKLFF. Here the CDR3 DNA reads TGTGCCAGCAGCAAAGGAGCAACTAATGAAAAACTGTTTTTT.

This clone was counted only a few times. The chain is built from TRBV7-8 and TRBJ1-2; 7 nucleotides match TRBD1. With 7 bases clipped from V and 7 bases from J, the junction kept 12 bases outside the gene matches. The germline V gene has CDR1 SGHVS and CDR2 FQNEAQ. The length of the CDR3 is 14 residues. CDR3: CASTLDRERSGYTF. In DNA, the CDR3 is TGTGCCAGCACGCTTGACAGGGAAAGAAGTGGCTACACCTTC. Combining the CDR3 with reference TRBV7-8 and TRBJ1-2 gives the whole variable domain GAGVSQSPRYKVAKRGQDVALRCDPISGHVSLFWYQQALGQGPEFLTYFQNEAQLDKSGLPSDRFFAERPEGSVSTLKIQRTQQEDSAVYLCASTLDRERSGYTFGSGTRLTVV.

The CDR3 loop reads CASSRVGGEQFF. DNA of the CDR3: TGTGCCAGCAGCCGAGTGGGGGGGGAGCAGTTCTTC. The chain carries TRBV6-5 and TRBJ2-1, with TRBD2 identical over 7 bases. The CDR3 runs 12 residues. In germline, CDR1 is MNHEY, CDR2 SVGAGI. V was pared by 6 bases and J by 10 bases, with 6 bases of the junction left unmatched.

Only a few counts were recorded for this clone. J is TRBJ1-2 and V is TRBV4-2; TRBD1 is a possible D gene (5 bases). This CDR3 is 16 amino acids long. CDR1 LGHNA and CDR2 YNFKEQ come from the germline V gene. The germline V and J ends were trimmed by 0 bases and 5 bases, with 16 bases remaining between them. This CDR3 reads CASSQESQGGGYGYTF. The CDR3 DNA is TGTGCCAGCAGCCAAGAGAGTCAGGGCGGAGGGTATGGCTACACCTTC.

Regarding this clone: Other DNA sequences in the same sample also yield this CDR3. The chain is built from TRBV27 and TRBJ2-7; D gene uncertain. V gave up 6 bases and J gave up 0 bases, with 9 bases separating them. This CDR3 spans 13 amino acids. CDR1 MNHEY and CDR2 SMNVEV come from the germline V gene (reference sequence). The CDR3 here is CASSPRLSYEQYF. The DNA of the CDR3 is TGTGCCAGCAGCCCCAGGCTCTCCTACGAGCAGTACTTC.

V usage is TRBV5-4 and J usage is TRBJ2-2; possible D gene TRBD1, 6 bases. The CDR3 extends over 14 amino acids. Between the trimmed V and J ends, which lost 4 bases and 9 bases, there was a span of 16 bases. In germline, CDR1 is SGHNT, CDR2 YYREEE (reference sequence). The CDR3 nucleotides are TGTGCCAGCAGCCTGGCAGGGGCGAACCGGGAGCTGTTTTTT. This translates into CASSLAGANRELFF.

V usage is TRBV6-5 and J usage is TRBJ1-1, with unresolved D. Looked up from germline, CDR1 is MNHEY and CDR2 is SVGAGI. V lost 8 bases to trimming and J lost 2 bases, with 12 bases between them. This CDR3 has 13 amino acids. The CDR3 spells CASCSQINTEAFF. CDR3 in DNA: TGTGCCAGCTGTTCTCAGATCAACACTGAAGCTTTCTTT.

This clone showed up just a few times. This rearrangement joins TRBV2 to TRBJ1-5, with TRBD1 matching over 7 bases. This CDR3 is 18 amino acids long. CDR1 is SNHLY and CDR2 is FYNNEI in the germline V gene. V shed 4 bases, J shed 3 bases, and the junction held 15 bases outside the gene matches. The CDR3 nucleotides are TGTGCCAGCAGTGGTACCCGAAGCCAGGGGGTATTCAATCAGCCCCAGCATTTT. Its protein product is CASSGTRSQGVFNQPQHF.

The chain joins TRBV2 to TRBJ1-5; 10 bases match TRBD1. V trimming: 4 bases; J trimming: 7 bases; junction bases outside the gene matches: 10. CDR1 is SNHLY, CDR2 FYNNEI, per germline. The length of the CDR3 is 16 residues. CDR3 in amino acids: CASSAWDRGTGQPQHF. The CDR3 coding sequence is TGTGCCAGCAGTGCTTGGGACAGGGGCACCGGGCAGCCCCAGCATTTT. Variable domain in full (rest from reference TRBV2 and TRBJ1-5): EPEVTQTPSHQVTQMGQEVILRCVPISNHLYFYWYRQILGQKVEFLVSFYNNEISEKSEIFDDQFSVERPDGSNFTLKIRSTKLEDSAMYFCASSAWDRGTGQPQHFGDGTRLSIL.